Sequencing of this T cell receptor beta chain was carried out in a study of siplizumab effects on memory and regulatory T cells. Findings and caveats of the study: The authors could not assign a naive or memory phenotype to roughly 75-96% of proliferating CD4+ or CD8+ clones. Naive T cells seemed more diverse than memory cells and seemed major alloresponse contributors.

V lost 6 bases and J lost 7; bases outside the gene matches: 7. CDR3 length: 15 residues. CDR1 and CDR2 from the germline V gene are SEHNR and FQNEAQ (reference sequence). The protocol was immunoSEQ multiplex PCR, while the TCRdb copy is restricted to in-frame clones and leaves out a portion. The table lists about 91,000 clones, 93% of them singletons, with over 5% in the top ten. With respect to this clone: Antigen unknown.

The V call is TRBV7-9, the J call TRBJ1-6, with TRBD1 identical over 9 bases. The receptor's source is a human donor in good health. The material sequenced was CD8+ T cells sorted from blood. The CDR3 DNA follows: TGTGCCAGCAGTCAGGCTGGGACAGGGAATTCACCCCTCCACTTT. As protein: CASSQAGTGNSPLHF.